One sample yielded the 6 T cell receptor beta chains listed below, sequenced in a study of blood T cell repertoires in COVID-19. Measured with immunoSEQ multiplex PCR; TCRdb has only the in-frame clones, and not every one. Seen here are about 440,000 clones, approximately 90% observed once, and the top ten hold 4% to 5.5%. Source material: peripheral blood. The receptors derive from a woman in her 30s with acute or convalescent COVID-19.

This sequence joins TRBV2 and TRBJ2-5, with D tentatively TRBD2 (6 bases). Germline lookup yields CDR1 SNHLY and CDR2 FYNNEI. V lost 7 bases and J 4 bases, leaving 7 bases between the germline ends. CDR3 length equals 11 residues. CDR3 in amino acids: CASMGGETQYF. In DNA form, the CDR3 reads TGTGCCAGCATGGGGGGAGAGACCCAGTACTTC.

This clone was observed once. The chain couples TRBV5-4 to TRBJ2-1; TRBD2 might be the D (6 bases). CDR1 SGHNT and CDR2 YYREEE come from the germline V gene (reference sequence). This CDR3 contains 13 residues. The ends were cut back, 4 bases at V and 8 bases at J, with 13 bases in the middle. This CDR3 is CASSDGGGDEQFF. CDR3 bases: TGTGCCAGCAGCGACGGGGGTGGGGATGAGCAGTTCTTC.

The CDR3 nucleotides are TGTGCCAGCAGCTTAGTAGGGGCCGGACAGGGATACAATGAGCAGTTCTTC. Its protein product is CASSLVGAGQGYNEQFF. This rearrangement joins TRBV7-6 to TRBJ2-1; 8 positions match TRBD1. The CDR3 totals 17 residues. CDR1 and CDR2 (germline): SGHVS, FNYEAQ. The J segment lost 4 bases and the V segment lost 1 base, leaving 9 bases of the junction unmatched.

Notes on this clone: Relative to the germline gene, one junction end is altered; a read error may explain this. Within the sample, other DNA sequences also encode this same CDR3. This rearrangement joins TRBV19 to TRBJ1-6; 8 nucleotides align to TRBD1. The CDR3 runs to 12 residues. The V gene's germline CDR1 is LNHDA and CDR2 SQIVND (reference sequence). The CDR3: CASTPGTGILHF. The CDR3 DNA is TGCGCCAGTACCCCGGGGACAGGAATACTCCACTTT.

The chain is built from TRBV18 and TRBJ1-1; D unresolved. Germline CDR1 is KGHSH and CDR2 is LQKENI. Between the trimmed V and J ends, which lost 3 bases and 3 bases, there was a span of 11 bases. This CDR3 is 14 amino acids long. CDR3 amino acids: CASSPPGWDTEAFF. The CDR3 region has the DNA TGTGCCAGCTCACCTCCGGGATGGGACACTGAAGCTTTCTTT.

This chain connects TRBV30 to TRBJ2-5; TRBD1 matches 8 bases. CDR1 and CDR2 (germline): GTSNPN, SVGIG (reference sequence). J was trimmed by 1 base and V by 2 bases; bases with no gene match: 3. The CDR3 length is 14 residues. CDR3 sequence reads: CAWSLTGGQETQYF. Here the CDR3 DNA reads TGTGCCTGGAGTTTAACAGGGGGCCAAGAGACCCAGTACTTC.